Listed below are T cell receptor beta chains from one sample, sequenced in a study of T cell responses to AZD1222 COVID-19 vaccine. Repertoires were generated with immunoSEQ multiplex PCR, while TCRdb's copy carries only in-frame clones and drops some. Of 60,000 to 70,000 clones listed, over 75% were seen once; the top ten hold approximately 19%. Sample: peripheral blood, taken on day 0 of AZD1222 vaccination. Every receptor here comes from an adult in good health. The CDR3 runs from the conserved cysteine through the conserved F or W. The D gene is left open where the match is weak.

v_gene	d_gene	j_gene	CDR3aa	CDR3nt
TRBV15	-	TRBJ1-2	CATSRDSPVDYGYTF	TGTGCCACCAGCAGAGATAGCCCCGTCGACTATGGCTACACCTTC
TRBV3-1/TRBV3-2	-	TRBJ1-2	CASTPGWVTDGYTF	TGTGCCAGCACCCCTGGTTGGGTAACTGATGGCTACACCTTC
TRBV10-3	TRBD1	TRBJ1-2	CAISPDRAGYTF	TGTGCCATCAGTCCGGACAGGGCTGGCTACACCTTC
TRBV29-1	TRBD2	TRBJ2-3	CSVAPLSGGTTDTQYF	TGCAGCGTCGCCCCACTTAGCGGGGGGACCACAGATACGCAGTATTTT
TRBV2	-	TRBJ1-3	CASTRARTYSGNTIYF	TGTGCCAGCACCCGGGCAAGGACGTACTCTGGAAACACCATATATTTT
TRBV28	-	TRBJ1-4	CASSLSWIVATNEKLFF	TGTGCCAGCAGTTTAAGCTGGATTGTTGCAACTAATGAAAAACTGTTTTTT
TRBV3-1/TRBV3-2	TRBD1	TRBJ2-5	CASSQATGRLETQYF	TGTGCCAGCAGCCAGGCGACAGGGCGTTTAGAGACCCAGTACTTC
TRBV3-1/TRBV3-2	TRBD1	TRBJ2-7	CASSQLGPGGNEQYF	TGTGCCAGCAGCCAACTCGGTCCAGGGGGCAACGAGCAGTACTTC
TRBV18	-	TRBJ1-3	CASSPSSQGNTIYF	TGTGCCAGCTCACCAAGTAGTCAGGGAAACACCATATATTTT
TRBV18	-	TRBJ1-2	CASSPLVAELNYGYTF	TGTGCCAGCTCACCACTTGTGGCAGAACTTAACTATGGCTACACCTTC
TRBV12-3/TRBV12-4	-	TRBJ1-2	CASRPSGTYGYTF	TGTGCCAGCAGACCCTCGGGCACCTATGGCTACACCTTC
TRBV19	-	TRBJ1-2	CASSNLGAGGYGYTF	TGTGCCAGTAGTAACCTGGGGGCTGGGGGCTATGGCTACACCTTC
TRBV28	TRBD1	TRBJ1-2	CASRPGQTYGYTF	TGTGCCAGCAGACCGGGACAGACCTATGGCTACACCTTC
TRBV7-3	-	TRBJ2-1	CASSFGDTTSFVPPTSYNEQFF	TGTGCCAGCAGCTTTGGGGATACAACTAGTTTCGTCCCTCCAACCTCCTACAATGAGCAGTTCTTC